The 12 T cell receptor beta chains listed next were all sequenced from one sample in a study of beta chain features in type 1 diabetes. All of the isolated RNA was reverse transcribed, so expressed TCRB transcripts were sequenced. TCRdb's table, derived via immunoSEQ multiplex PCR, lists solely in-frame clones and lacks some. Of around 340,000 clones in the sample, around a fifth were seen once. Material for sequencing was naive CD4+ T cells from blood. These TCRs come from a woman in her late teens or twenties in good health.

In DNA form, the CDR3 reads TGCGCCAGCAGCCGACAGGGGCACCTCTACCAAGAGACCCAGTACTTC. Its translation: CASSRQGHLYQETQYF. The gene calls are TRBV4-3 and TRBJ2-5; 8 bases match TRBD1. The germline CDR1 and CDR2 sequences are LGHNA and YSLEER. Losses at the gene ends were 4 bases for V and 0 bases for J; bases not matched to a gene: 7. This CDR3 region has 16 residues.

This chain uses TRBV5-1 with TRBJ2-2; a possible D gene is TRBD2 (5 bases). Trimming cost V 0 bases and J 6 bases, with 6 bases left between them. Germline CDR1 reads SGHRS; CDR2 reads YFSETQ. The CDR3 sequence is 13 residues long. CDR3 coding DNA: TGCGCCAGCAGCTTGGACGGGGCCGGGGAGCTGTTTTTT. The encoded protein is CASSLDGAGELFF.

This clone was seen more than once but under ten times. This chain uses TRBV7-9 with TRBJ2-1; TRBD2 agrees at 9 bases. This CDR3 is built from 15 residues. V shed 1 base, J shed 7 bases, and the junction held 5 bases outside the gene matches. The germline V gene has CDR1 SEHNR and CDR2 FQNEAQ (reference sequence). The CDR3 DNA is TGTGCCAGCAGCTTAGTTAGCGGGAGATTAAATGAGCAGTTCTTC. Its protein product is CASSLVSGRLNEQFF.

The chain employs TRBV2 and TRBJ2-7; perhaps TRBD2 as D (5 bases). The CDR3 spans 13 residues. V was cut by 3 bases and J by 6 bases, with 12 bases left in between. The V gene's germline CDR1 is SNHLY and CDR2 FYNNEI. The CDR3 region has the DNA TGTGCCAGCAGTGAGATAGGGAGAGGCGAGCAGTACTTC. Translation: CASSEIGRGEQYF.

The V call is TRBV5-1, the J call TRBJ2-5, with 9 bases identical to TRBD1. Germline V gene data show CDR1 as SGHRS and CDR2 as YFSETQ. V was pared by 4 bases and J by 4 bases, with 11 bases of the junction left unmatched. This CDR3 is built from 16 residues. The CDR3 sequence is CASSPVTGGAGETQYF. CDR3 DNA sequence: TGCGCCAGCAGCCCAGTTACAGGGGGCGCAGGAGAGACCCAGTACTTC.

V usage is TRBV6-5 and J usage is TRBJ2-2, with D possibly TRBD2 on 6 matching bases. CDR1 is MNHEY, CDR2 SVGAGI, per germline. The ends were cut back, 0 bases at V and 4 bases at J, with 12 bases in the middle. The CDR3 has 16 residues. CDR3 nucleotides: TGTGCCAGCAGTTACTCGAGGAGGGCCGGCACCGGGGAGCTGTTTTTT. Its translation is CASSYSRRAGTGELFF.

The V call is TRBV30, the J call TRBJ2-5; the D gene is possibly TRBD2 (6 bases). Deletions cut 0 bases from V and 2 bases from J, with 16 bases between. CDR3 size: 16 residues. The V gene's germline CDR1 is GTSNPN and CDR2 SVGIG (reference sequence). Here the CDR3 DNA reads TGTGCCTGGAGTGTGGGCAGGACTACGATTCAAGAGACCCAGTACTTC. Protein sequence: CAWSVGRTTIQETQYF.

The chain joins TRBV5-1 to TRBJ1-1, with D perhaps TRBD1 (6 bases). Germline CDR1 reads SGHRS; CDR2 reads YFSETQ. CDR3 length: 12 amino acids. V was shortened by 1 base and J by 5 bases, with 6 bases between the two germline ends. The CDR3 protein is CASSLQGTEAFF. The CDR3 bases are TGCGCCAGCAGCTTGCAGGGGACTGAAGCTTTCTTT.

V and J are TRBV14 and TRBJ1-3, with D perhaps TRBD1 (5 bases). There are 16 residues in the CDR3. With 0 bases removed from V and 2 bases from J, the gap between germline ends came to 11 bases. Germline lookup yields CDR1 SGHDN and CDR2 FVKESK. The CDR3 region is CASSQEKAGTGNTIYF. In nucleotides, the CDR3 is TGTGCCAGCAGCCAAGAAAAGGCAGGGACTGGAAACACCATATATTTT. Combining the CDR3 with reference TRBV14 and TRBJ1-3 gives the whole variable domain EAGVTQFPSHSVIEKGQTVTLRCDPISGHDNLYWYRRVMGKEIKFLLHFVKESKQDESGMPNNRFLAERTGGTYSTLKVQPAELEDSGVYFCASSQEKAGTGNTIYFGEGSWLTVV.

V usage is TRBV7-9 and J usage is TRBJ2-5; D gene uncertain. CDR3 length: 14 amino acids. The V end lost 8 bases, the J end lost 4 bases, and 17 bases lay between the germline ends. In germline, CDR1 is SEHNR, CDR2 FQNEAQ (reference sequence). CDR3 DNA sequence: TGTGCCAGCGTCGGCCGGCAGGCTCCAGAGACCCAGTACTTC. Amino acids: CASVGRQAPETQYF.

The V call is TRBV30, the J call TRBJ1-4; 7 nucleotides line up with TRBD1. The junction had 7 bases not matched to a gene; V was cut back by 2 bases and J by 4 bases. Germline V gives CDR1 GTSNPN, CDR2 SVGIG (reference sequence). This CDR3 is built from 15 residues. DNA of the CDR3: TGTGCCTGGAGTCCCCTGGGACAGAGTAATGAAAAACTGTTTTTT. Translated, it gives CAWSPLGQSNEKLFF.

The gene calls are TRBV28 and TRBJ1-2, with TRBD1 as a possible D gene (5 bases). This CDR3 comprises 13 residues. Germline assignment: CDR1 MDHEN and CDR2 SYDVKM. V was cut by 2 bases and J by 7 bases, with 11 bases left in between. The CDR3 DNA is TGTGCCAGCAGTTTACCAGGGCGGCTTGGCTACACCTTC. This sequence encodes CASSLPGRLGYTF.